The 13 T cell receptor beta chains in this list originate from one sample, sequenced in a study of cytomegalovirus exposure and HLA in healthy donors (dated by TCRdb to 2016 to 2017). Library preparation employed the immunoSEQ multiplex PCR assay. For the multiplex PCR, a mixture combining 60 forward primers for TCR Vbeta segments and 13 reverse primers for TCR Jbeta segments was used. TCRdb's version of the immuneACCESS table is confined to in-frame rearrangements and falls short of the full clone set. An unresolved V gene accounts for under half of the shortfall where checked; the remainder is of unknown origin. Counted in this sample were approximately 160,000 clones; about 80% of them appeared once. Together, the top ten hold approximately 5.5% of the sample. Sequencing was carried out using PBMCs. Receptor source: a man aged 30 to 39 in good health and CMV-seropositive.

The chain is built from TRBV6-5 and TRBJ2-3; TRBD2 aligns across 8 bases. Germline CDR1 is MNHEY and CDR2 is SVGAGI. V lost 2 bases to trimming and J lost 8 bases; unmatched junction nucleotides: 6. The CDR3 totals 14 residues. The chain's CDR3 is CASSYTPGGGTQYF. In nucleotides, the CDR3 is TGTGCCAGCAGTTACACTCCGGGGGGGGGTACGCAGTATTTT.

V usage is TRBV5-1 and J usage is TRBJ1-5; the D is unclear. The CDR3 has 15 residues. V shed 0 bases and J shed 2 bases, with 9 bases lying between them. The germline V gene has CDR1 SGHRS and CDR2 YFSETQ. CDR3 in amino acids: CASSLGGDGNQPQHF. CDR3 nucleotide sequence: TGCGCCAGCAGCTTGGGGGGAGATGGCAATCAGCCCCAGCATTTT.

CDR3 residues: CSLGLAGGYNEQFF. CDR3 sequence (DNA): TGCAGCTTAGGACTAGCGGGGGGATACAATGAGCAGTTCTTC. The J gene is TRBJ2-1, the V gene TRBV29-1; 14 bases line up with TRBD2. This CDR3 spans 14 amino acids. Germline V gene lookup returns CDR1 SQVTM and CDR2 ANQGSEA. The trim removed 8 bases at V and 4 bases at J, leaving 4 bases unmatched.

The sample holds a few counts of this clone. The chain recombines TRBV28 with TRBJ1-1, with D perhaps TRBD1 (6 bases). The CDR3 length is 16 residues. From germline, CDR1 is MDHEN and CDR2 SYDVKM. The V end lost 6 bases, the J end lost 1 base, and 18 bases lay between the germline ends. The CDR3, as DNA: TGTGCCAGCAGCCCCGGGACATTCCGGGGGAACACTGAAGCTTTCTTT. Protein product: CASSPGTFRGNTEAFF.

V usage is TRBV11-2 and J usage is TRBJ2-5, with 8 bases fitting TRBD1. The CDR3 runs 16 residues. The junction had 8 bases not matched to a gene; V was cut back by 5 bases and J by 0 bases. Germline V gene data show CDR1 as SGHAT and CDR2 as FQNNGV. CDR3 amino acids: CASSVRTGPYQETQYF. The CDR3 nucleotides read TGTGCCAGCAGCGTCCGGACAGGGCCGTACCAAGAGACCCAGTACTTC.

The V and J genes are TRBV30 and TRBJ1-6; D gene ambiguous. V was pared by 4 bases and J by 0 bases, with 10 bases between. Germline V gene data show CDR1 as GTSNPN and CDR2 as SVGIG (reference sequence). The CDR3 extends over 15 amino acids. CDR3 residues: CAWTQSRSYNSPLHF. DNA for the CDR3: TGTGCCTGGACCCAGTCTCGCTCCTATAATTCACCCCTCCACTTT.

This rearrangement joins TRBV27 to TRBJ2-5, with 9 bases that match TRBD1. The DNA end lines up better with TRBJ2-7; the J call may be wrong. There are 14 residues in the CDR3. The germline CDR1 and CDR2 sequences are MNHEY and SMNVEV (reference sequence). CDR3 in DNA: TGTGCCAGCAGGGACAGGGGTAGGTCCTACGAGCAGTACTTC. Its translation: CASRDRGRSYEQYF.

J is TRBJ1-2 and V is TRBV15; D is unclear. From germline, CDR1 is LNHNV and CDR2 YYDKDF (reference sequence). The CDR3 has 15 amino acids. The V end was cut by 7 bases, the J end by 0 bases, with 15 bases between. The CDR3 region is CATTNTREPNYGYTF. In DNA, the CDR3 is TGTGCCACCACCAACACACGGGAGCCTAACTATGGCTACACCTTC.

The rearrangement uses TRBV27 and TRBJ2-1; a weak D match, TRBD2 (6 bases). V lost 8 bases to trimming and J lost 1 base, with 9 bases between them. Germline CDR1 is MNHEY and CDR2 is SMNVEV (reference sequence). The CDR3 runs 13 residues. In DNA, the CDR3 is TGTGCCAGCTGGGGAGGATCCTACAATGAGCAGTTCTTC. Translating it yields CASWGGSYNEQFF.

This clone was seen only a few times. This chain uses TRBV7-8 with TRBJ1-2, with a possible D match to TRBD1 (6 bases). The V end lost 5 bases, the J end lost 3 bases, and 16 bases lay between the germline ends. CDR1 is SGHVS, CDR2 FQNEAQ, per germline. The CDR3 runs to 15 residues. DNA for the CDR3: TGTGCCAGCAGCCTCTTCGAGGGACAAGACTATGGCTACACCTTC. Translating gives CASSLFEGQDYGYTF.

The V call is TRBV19, the J call TRBJ2-7, with TRBD1 identical over 11 bases. Germline assignment: CDR1 LNHDA and CDR2 SQIVND (reference sequence). Trimming cost V 0 bases and J 8 bases; bases outside gene matches: 3. There are 14 residues in the CDR3. CDR3 DNA: TGTGCCAGTAGTATAGATCGGACAGGGGGCAAGCAGTACTTC. This encodes CASSIDRTGGKQYF.

The rearrangement joins TRBV2 to TRBJ1-5, with D tentatively TRBD1 (6 bases). CDR3 length: 13 residues. Trimming left V 7 bases short and J 5 bases short, with 12 bases between. Germline CDR1 and CDR2: SNHLY and FYNNEI. CDR3 region: CASTGTGYQPQHF. The CDR3 DNA sequence: TGTGCCAGCACCGGAACAGGGTATCAGCCCCAGCATTTT.

V gene TRBV5-1 combines with J gene TRBJ2-1; TRBD1 aligns across 7 bases. Germline CDR1 reads SGHRS; CDR2 reads YFSETQ. With 4 bases clipped from V and 5 bases from J, the junction kept 9 bases outside the gene matches. This CDR3 has 15 residues. In DNA, the CDR3 is TGCGCCAGCAGCCAGACCGACAGGGCACACAATGAGCAGTTCTTC. This translates into CASSQTDRAHNEQFF.